The 30 T cell receptor beta chains below come from one sample, sequenced in a study of response to subunit inactivated influenza vaccine. MiXCR was run by TCRdb on the RT-PCR reads, yielding one entry per CDR3 protein. This table has about 300,000 distinct CDR3 sequences, roughly 22% appearing once. The material was PBMCs from blood, obtained approximately 22 months after vaccination. The source is a man aged 50 to 69 who received an inactivated influenza vaccine.

This clonotype was counted a few times. The CDR3 nucleotides are TGCAGTGCTAGAGACGCTAGCGGGGGATCCTCCTACGAGCAGTACTTC. Its translation: CSARDASGGSSYEQYF. This chain links TRBV20-1 with TRBJ2-7; 10 positions match TRBD2. With V trimmed by 0 bases and J by 0 bases, 5 bases remained unmatched. CDR1 and CDR2 (germline): DFQATT, SNEGSKA (reference sequence). The CDR3 totals 16 residues.

This rearrangement joins TRBV29-1 to TRBJ2-7, with a weak D call TRBD2 (6 bases). Germline V gene sequence: CDR1 SQVTM, CDR2 ANQGSEA. V lost 4 bases, J lost 2 bases, and 9 bases lay in between. CDR3 length: 12 amino acids. CDR3 amino acids: CSVAPSAYEQYF. CDR3 in DNA: TGCAGCGTTGCTCCTAGCGCCTACGAGCAGTACTTC.

The gene calls are TRBV5-1 and TRBJ2-1; 14 bases match TRBD2. Per the germline V gene, CDR1 is SGHRS and CDR2 is YFSETQ. CDR3 length: 15 amino acids. Unmatched junction bases numbered 4, after V lost 4 bases and J lost 7 bases. The CDR3 DNA sequence: TGCGCCAGCAGCGAGACTAGCGGGGGGGCAAATGAGCAGTTCTTC. It codes for CASSETSGGANEQFF.

CDR3 DNA sequence: TGCGCCAGCAGCCCCCCCAGCTCCTACAATGAGCAGTTCTTC. Its protein is CASSPPSSYNEQFF. V is TRBV5-1 and J is TRBJ2-1; D not resolved. The length of the CDR3 is 14 residues. Germline loops: CDR1 SGHRS, CDR2 YFSETQ. The V end lost 4 bases, the J end lost 0 bases, and 8 bases lay between the germline ends.

The sample holds many counts of this clonotype. V is TRBV29-1 and J is TRBJ2-7; D gene unclear. Germline loops: CDR1 SQVTM, CDR2 ANQGSEA. Trimming removed 4 bases from V and 0 bases from J, with 10 bases in between. The CDR3 has 13 residues. The CDR3 sequence: CSVVTDGSYEQYF. The CDR3 bases are TGCAGCGTTGTGACGGATGGCTCCTACGAGCAGTACTTC.

The chain links TRBV28 to TRBJ1-2; D is uncertain. The CDR3 loop spans 12 amino acids. V lost 3 bases and J 3 bases, leaving 5 bases between the germline ends. Germline V gene lookup returns CDR1 MDHEN and CDR2 SYDVKM. This CDR3 reads CASSLSDYGYTF. The CDR3 region has the DNA TGTGCCAGCAGTTTGAGCGACTATGGCTACACCTTC.

This rearrangement joins TRBV28 to TRBJ2-7, with 8 bases that match TRBD2. The ends lost 3 bases at V and 3 bases at J; junction bases unmatched: 10. This CDR3 region has 16 residues. Germline CDR1 reads MDHEN; CDR2 reads SYDVKM. The CDR3 is CASSFSASGLLYEQYF. The CDR3, as DNA: TGTGCCAGCAGTTTTTCTGCTAGCGGGTTACTCTACGAGCAGTACTTC.

This clonotype was detected once. V is TRBV12-3 or TRBV12-4 and J is TRBJ2-3; TRBD2 matches at 8 bases. V lost 6 bases and J lost 1; bases outside the gene matches: 6. The CDR3 runs 15 residues. CDR3 DNA sequence: TGTGCCAGCAGCTTTAGCGGGGCCCGCACAGATACGCAGTATTTT. Amino acids: CASSFSGARTDTQYF.

This clonotype was found many times. The V call is TRBV27, the J call TRBJ1-2; 10 bases match TRBD1. Trimming took 5 bases from V and 2 from J; bases not matched to a gene: 5. The CDR3 spans 15 residues. Germline loops: CDR1 MNHEY, CDR2 SMNVEV (reference sequence). The CDR3 region has the DNA TGTGCCAGCAGTCCAGGACAGGGGGGAAACTATGGCTACACCTTC. As protein: CASSPGQGGNYGYTF.

This clonotype showed up just a few times. The chain joins TRBV11-2 to TRBJ2-2; 8 positions agree with TRBD2. Germline V lookup: CDR1 SGHAT, CDR2 FQNNGV. The CDR3 has 16 residues. The V segment lost 5 bases and the J segment 4 bases; nucleotides outside the gene matches: 9. The CDR3 DNA is TGTGCCAGCAGCCCCCAACGGGGGGGGGGCACCGGGGAGCTGTTTTTT. Protein product: CASSPQRGGGTGELFF.

This chain links TRBV11-3 with TRBJ2-1; 7 positions match TRBD1. The CDR3 spans 16 residues. Trimming took 0 bases from V and 4 from J; bases not matched to a gene: 6. Germline values: CDR1 SGHNT, CDR2 YENEEA. CDR3 coding DNA: TGTGCCAGCAGCTTAGAAGGGACAGTAAGTTACAATGAGCAGTTCTTC. Its protein product is CASSLEGTVSYNEQFF.

This chain uses TRBV6-2 or TRBV6-3 with TRBJ1-4; the D gene is possibly TRBD1 (5 bases). The CDR3 runs to 12 residues. CDR1 and CDR2 (germline): MNHEY, SVGEGT. The ends were cut back, 6 bases at V and 6 bases at J, with 8 bases in the middle. The chain's CDR3 is CASSREDEKLFF. The CDR3 DNA reads as TGTGCCAGCAGCAGGGAGGATGAAAAACTGTTTTTT.

This clonotype came up a few times. The genes are TRBV10-3 and TRBJ1-3; D gene ambiguous. V was pared by 0 bases and J by 9 bases, with 3 bases between. Looked up from germline, CDR1 is ENHRY and CDR2 is SYGVKD. CDR3 length: 11 residues. The CDR3 is CAISESSTIYF. The CDR3 DNA sequence: TGTGCCATCAGTGAGTCCTCCACCATATATTTT.

The chain carries TRBV7-2 and TRBJ2-1, with D hard to call. In germline, CDR1 is SGHTA, CDR2 FQGNSA. The CDR3 totals 17 residues. Trimming cost V 5 bases and J 7 bases, with 24 bases left between them. CDR3 nucleotide sequence: TGTGCCAGCAGCCCCGAGGCTGCGTCACCAGAGGTTAATGAGCAGTTCTTC. Its translation: CASSPEAASPEVNEQFF.

This clonotype has a handful of counts. The CDR3 region has the DNA TGCGCCAGCAGCTTGGTTGGGCAGGCCGGCACTGAAGCTTTCTTT. Translated: CASSLVGQAGTEAFF. The rearrangement links TRBV5-1 to TRBJ1-1; D call uncertain. Trimming removed 0 bases from V and 4 bases from J, with 13 bases in between. Germline loops: CDR1 SGHRS, CDR2 YFSETQ. The CDR3 spans 15 residues.

The chain uses TRBV5-6 and TRBJ1-1, with a weak D call TRBD1 (5 bases). Germline values: CDR1 SGHDT, CDR2 YYEEEE. Trimming stripped 2 bases from V and 2 bases from J, with 10 bases between. The CDR3 runs 14 residues. The CDR3, as DNA: TGTGCCAGCAGCTTCTGGGGGAGAAACACTGAAGCTTTCTTT. Amino acids: CASSFWGRNTEAFF.

The chain joins TRBV12-3 or TRBV12-4 to TRBJ2-2; 13 bases align to TRBD2. J was trimmed by 8 bases and V by 2 bases; bases with no gene match: 5. The CDR3 totals 16 residues. This CDR3 reads CASSLYGLAGAGELFF. The CDR3 DNA follows: TGTGCCAGCAGTTTATACGGACTAGCGGGAGCGGGGGAGCTGTTTTTT.

This clonotype has more than one count but fewer than ten. The rearrangement uses TRBV18 and TRBJ1-1; D unclear. Trimming pared 3 bases from V and 1 base from J, leaving 6 bases between. This CDR3 is 13 amino acids long. The germline CDR1 and CDR2 sequences are KGHSH and LQKENI. CDR3 residues: CASSPFENTEAFF. The CDR3 nucleotides read TGTGCCAGCTCACCTTTCGAGAACACTGAAGCTTTCTTT.

Turning to this clonotype: With a much larger clone just one base away, this may be a read error. The chain couples TRBV18 to TRBJ1-5; TRBD1 is a possible D gene (5 bases). Germline lookup yields CDR1 KGHSH and CDR2 LQKENI. CDR3 size: 18 residues. V lost 6 bases, J lost 0 bases, and 21 bases lay in between. The CDR3 loop is CASSRPGLGAYSNQPQHF. CDR3 bases: TGTGCCAGCTCTCGTCCGGGACTGGGCGCTTATAGCAATCAGCCCCAGCATTTT.

The V call is TRBV12-3 or TRBV12-4, the J call TRBJ2-7; D gene ambiguous. Trimming left V 5 bases short and J 1 base short, with 9 bases between. The CDR3 has 13 residues. In nucleotides, the CDR3 is TGTGCCAGCAGTCTGCTTGTATCCTACGAGCAGTACTTC. Translated, it gives CASSLLVSYEQYF.

This clonotype has only a few counts. This rearrangement joins TRBV27 to TRBJ2-1; 9 bases fit TRBD2. The trim removed 2 bases at V and 2 bases at J, leaving 10 bases unmatched. Germline-derived CDR1 and CDR2 are MNHEY and SMNVEV (reference sequence). This CDR3 comprises 18 residues. The CDR3 region is CASSLLGLARIAYNEQFF. The CDR3 DNA follows: TGTGCCAGCAGTTTACTGGGACTAGCACGAATCGCCTACAATGAGCAGTTCTTC.

V is TRBV6-1 and J is TRBJ1-5, with 10 bases identical to TRBD1. The CDR3 extends over 15 amino acids. Germline V gene lookup returns CDR1 MNHNS and CDR2 SASEGT. Losses at the gene ends were 8 bases for V and 2 bases for J; bases not matched to a gene: 6. Here the CDR3 reads CASGDRGHGNQPQHF. Written as DNA, the CDR3 is TGTGCCAGCGGAGACAGGGGGCACGGCAATCAGCCCCAGCATTTT.

J is TRBJ2-1 and V is TRBV10-3; no reliable D call. CDR3 length: 14 residues. V shed 3 bases and J shed 10 bases, with 16 bases lying between them. Germline loops: CDR1 ENHRY, CDR2 SYGVKD. CDR3 in DNA: TGTGCCATCAGTGAATCCCCCACTGTATGGGAGCAGTTCTTC. It encodes CAISESPTVWEQFF.

The chain carries TRBV27 and TRBJ2-4, with TRBD2 matching 11 bases. Germline V gene data show CDR1 as MNHEY and CDR2 as SMNVEV (reference sequence). The CDR3 is made up of 16 amino acids. Trimming at V came to 4 bases and at J to 8 bases, leaving 10 bases not matched to a gene. The CDR3 DNA sequence: TGTGCCAGCAGTTCCCCGGGGGGGACTAGCGGCGACATTCAGTACTTC. Its protein product is CASSSPGGTSGDIQYF.

In its sample, this clonotype was seen a few times. The chain carries TRBV20-1 and TRBJ1-1; possibly TRBD1 for D (6 bases). The CDR3 length is 14 residues. Germline V gene lookup returns CDR1 DFQATT and CDR2 SNEGSKA (reference sequence). Trimming took 4 bases from V and 3 from J, leaving 15 bases between them. The CDR3 region has the DNA TGCAGTGCTACGGGAGGGGGGGGAGACACTGAAGCTTTCTTT. Its protein product is CSATGGGGDTEAFF.

V is TRBV6-2 or TRBV6-3 and J is TRBJ2-1, with 9 bases fitting TRBD2. The germline CDR1 and CDR2 sequences are MNHEY and SVGEGT. The CDR3 covers 16 residues. The V segment lost 2 bases and the J segment 3 bases; nucleotides outside the gene matches: 5. The CDR3 nucleotides read TGTGCCAGCAGTTACAGGCGGGGGGGAAACTACAATGAGCAGTTCTTC. Translating it yields CASSYRRGGNYNEQFF.

This clonotype was seen a few times. V gene TRBV7-9 combines with J gene TRBJ1-2, with D uncertain. The CDR3 contains 14 residues. Trimming cost V 4 bases and J 1 base, with 10 bases left between them. Germline V CDR1 and CDR2: SEHNR, FQNEAQ (reference sequence). CDR3 in amino acids: CASSSGRNNYGYTF. Here the CDR3 DNA reads TGTGCCAGCAGCTCCGGACGGAATAACTATGGCTACACCTTC. The variable domain in full, with the rest retrieved from reference TRBV7-9 and TRBJ1-2, is DTGVSQNPRHKITKRGQNVTFRCDPISEHNRLYWYRQTLGQGPEFLTYFQNEAQLEKSRLLSDRFSAERPKGSFSTLEIQRTEQGDSAMYLCASSSGRNNYGYTFGSGTRLTVV.

This chain joins TRBV7-2 and TRBJ1-3, with D possibly being TRBD1 (6 bases). CDR1 SGHTA and CDR2 FQGNSA come from the germline V gene. With 5 bases removed from V and 8 bases from J, the gap between germline ends came to 16 bases. The CDR3 is 14 amino acids. The CDR3 is CASSHWLTGDTIYF. The CDR3 DNA follows: TGTGCCAGCAGCCACTGGCTGACAGGAGACACCATATATTTT.

Notes on this clonotype: Relative to the germline gene, one junction end is altered; a read error may explain this. The rearrangement links TRBV12-3 or TRBV12-4 to TRBJ1-5; D may be TRBD1 (5 bases). This CDR3 region has 13 residues. The CDR3 protein is CASSSEGHQLQHF. CDR3 bases: TGTGCCAGCAGTTCCGAGGGGCATCAGCTCCAGCATTTT.

V gene TRBV5-1 combines with J gene TRBJ2-1; 9 nucleotides match TRBD1. The CDR3 runs to 17 residues. Germline assignment: CDR1 SGHRS and CDR2 YFSETQ. V was pared by 4 bases and J by 5 bases, with 13 bases of the junction left unmatched. DNA for the CDR3: TGCGCCAGCAGCACGGACAGGGGTGTCTTGAGGAACAATGAGCAGTTCTTC. Its translation: CASSTDRGVLRNNEQFF.